Below are 2 T cell receptor beta chains sequenced from a single sample in a study of CD8 T cells in ankylosing spondylitis. The study's findings and limits: A motif of 8 or 9 highly homologous TCR beta variants was seen as apparently characteristic of ankylosing spondylitis blood.

These TCRs are of unknown antigen specificity. Each CDR3 protein gets one entry after TCRdb re-called the 5' RACE reads with MiXCR. The sample records about 220,000 distinct CDR3 sequences, around 18% being singletons. The sequenced sample consisted of blood, either unsorted or a sorted T cell fraction (not recorded which). These receptor sequences come from a male donor with ankylosing spondylitis.

This clonotype was found a few times. The rearrangement uses TRBV13 and TRBJ1-4, with 8 nucleotides matching TRBD1. With V trimmed by 1 base and J by 2 bases, 3 bases remained unmatched. CDR1 and CDR2 (germline): PRHDT, FYEKMQ (reference sequence). This CDR3 is 16 amino acids long. This CDR3 reads CASSLETGGTNEKLFF. The CDR3 DNA reads TGTGCCAGCAGCTTAGAAACAGGGGGTACTAATGAAAAACTGTTTTTT.

The rearrangement links TRBV11-2 to TRBJ2-3; the match to TRBD2 covers 8 bases. CDR1 SGHAT and CDR2 FQNNGV come from the germline V gene. V lost 4 bases, J lost 5 bases, and 11 bases stayed unmatched. The CDR3 covers 16 residues. The CDR3 sequence: CASSSLRAGGIDTQYF. CDR3 nucleotide sequence: TGTGCCAGCAGCTCCCTCAGGGCGGGAGGAATAGATACGCAGTATTTT.